The clone carrying this TCR beta chain showed up just a few times. Its antigen is not known. These data originate in a study of cytomegalovirus exposure and HLA in healthy donors. Findings and limits, study-wide: Using the classifier, cytomegalovirus status was reportedly diagnosed with high specificity and sensitivity.

Germline V CDR1 and CDR2: SGHAT, FQNNGV. The V and J ends lost 2 bases and 3 bases, in that order; junction bases with no gene match: 5. The CDR3 spans 15 residues. The primer mix had 60 Vbeta and 13 Jbeta primers. Clones were read by immunoSEQ multiplex PCR, and TCRdb kept only the in-frame ones, dropping some. The profile shows about 76,000 clones, 72% of them singletons. Sequenced sample: PBMCs. This TCR came from a man aged 55-75 years in good health and CMV-seropositive. The chain combines TRBV11-2 with TRBJ2-7; 9 bases map to TRBD2. The CDR3 nucleotides are TGTGCCAGCAGCTTATCAGCTAGCGGGATCTACGAGCAGTACTTC. Translation: CASSLSASGIYEQYF.